What follows are 10 T cell receptor beta chains derived from one specimen sequenced in a study of blood T cell repertoires in COVID-19. The repertoire was sequenced with immunoSEQ multiplex PCR; TCRdb's copy has only in-frame clones and lacks some. The profile shows 300,000 to 400,000 clones, roughly 86% of them singletons. Sequenced sample: peripheral blood. The receptors here all came from a woman aged 65 to 85 with COVID-19, enrolled during active disease.

CDR3 in amino acids: CASSEGWTENLNEQFF. The CDR3 DNA is TGTGCCAGCAGTGAAGGATGGACAGAGAACCTGAATGAGCAGTTCTTC. The chain combines TRBV2 with TRBJ2-1; D is perhaps TRBD1 (6 bases). V lost 1 base to trimming and J lost 7 bases, with 17 bases between them. This CDR3 spans 16 amino acids. From germline, CDR1 is SNHLY and CDR2 FYNNEI.

The gene calls are TRBV12-5 and TRBJ2-3; the match to TRBD1 covers 8 bases. J lost 8 bases, V lost 8 bases, and 18 bases had no gene match. Germline CDR1 is LGHNT and CDR2 is FRNRAP. The CDR3 contains 16 residues. The CDR3 protein is CASLPRTGWQEGTQYF. CDR3 DNA: TGTGCTAGTTTGCCTCGGACAGGGTGGCAGGAAGGTACGCAGTATTTT.

This chain uses TRBV9 with TRBJ2-1, with TRBD2 as a possible D gene (5 bases). Trimming left V 0 bases short and J 4 bases short, with 17 bases between. The CDR3 is 17 amino acids. CDR1 is SGDLS and CDR2 is YYNGEE in the germline V gene. The CDR3 nucleotides are TGTGCCAGCAGCGTAGCGGGATGGTGGACGGATTACAATGAGCAGTTCTTC. Protein sequence: CASSVAGWWTDYNEQFF.

The chain links TRBV5-1 to TRBJ2-5; TRBD1 is a possible D gene (6 bases). CDR1 and CDR2 (germline): SGHRS, YFSETQ. CDR3 length: 13 residues. The V and J ends lost 5 bases and 5 bases respectively, with 13 bases between them. The CDR3 coding sequence is TGCGCCAGCAGGAGACAGGTCGGCGAGACCCAGTACTTC. Residues: CASRRQVGETQYF.

The chain joins TRBV6-5 to TRBJ1-2, with D unresolved. Germline assignment: CDR1 MNHEY and CDR2 SVGAGI. V lost 0 bases to trimming and J lost 5 bases, with 7 bases between them. The CDR3 sequence is 13 residues long. CDR3 in amino acids: CASSYSSVYGYTF. The CDR3 DNA is TGTGCCAGCAGTTACTCTTCGGTTTATGGCTACACCTTC.

For the CDR3, the DNA is TGTGCCAGCACCCTAGTCGCGAACACTGAAGCTTTCTTT. Amino acid sequence: CASTLVANTEAFF. V and J are TRBV6-6 and TRBJ1-1; D is unclear. The CDR3 consists of 13 residues. Looked up from germline, CDR1 is MNHNY and CDR2 is SVGAGI (reference sequence). With 7 bases removed from V and 1 base from J, the gap between germline ends came to 10 bases.

The V call is TRBV3-1 (or the pseudogene TRBV3-2), the J call TRBJ2-7; D gene unclear. CDR3 length equals 12 residues. Per the germline V gene, CDR1 is LGHDT and CDR2 is YNNKEL (reference sequence). Trimming removed 0 bases at V and 6 bases at J, with 6 bases between. The CDR3 is CASSQDFGEQYF. The CDR3 DNA is TGTGCCAGCAGCCAAGATTTCGGCGAGCAGTACTTC.

This chain joins TRBV28 and TRBJ1-2; the D gene is possibly TRBD1 (6 bases). Germline lookup yields CDR1 MDHEN and CDR2 SYDVKM. Trimming took 6 bases from V and 5 from J, leaving 16 bases between them. The CDR3 is made up of 14 amino acids. The CDR3 DNA sequence: TGTGCCAGCAGAATCGGGACAAAACTTTATGGCTACACCTTC. This translates into CASRIGTKLYGYTF.

V gene TRBV9 combines with J gene TRBJ2-7, with TRBD1 matching over 10 bases. Germline CDR1 and CDR2: SGDLS and YYNGEE. With 2 bases clipped from V and 7 bases from J, the junction kept 9 bases outside the gene matches. The CDR3 loop spans 15 amino acids. The CDR3 is CASSVQGTGAQEQYF. The DNA of the CDR3 is TGTGCCAGCAGCGTCCAAGGGACAGGGGCCCAGGAGCAGTACTTC.

The chain couples TRBV29-1 to TRBJ2-3, with 11 bases fitting TRBD2. With V trimmed by 3 bases and J by 0 bases, 5 bases remained unmatched. The germline CDR1 and CDR2 sequences are SQVTM and ANQGSEA. The CDR3 contains 16 residues. CDR3 sequence: CSVDLAGGGSTDTQYF. In nucleotides, the CDR3 is TGCAGCGTTGACCTAGCGGGGGGCGGTAGCACAGATACGCAGTATTTT.